This TCR beta chain was recorded in a study of cytomegalovirus exposure and HLA in healthy donors. PCR involved 60 Vbeta and 13 Jbeta primers. Only in-frame clones appear in the TCRdb table, and some are missing; sequencing was by immunoSEQ multiplex PCR. The sample has under 200,000 clones, more than 80% seen once. The trim removed 3 bases at V and 0 bases at J, leaving 23 bases unmatched. The CDR3 runs to 22 residues. The germline V gene has CDR1 MDHEN and CDR2 SYDVKM. This clone turned up a few times. The receptor comes from a woman aged 50 to 60 in good health and CMV-seronegative. J is TRBJ1-3 and V is TRBV28, with TRBD1 matching over 7 bases. Sequencing used PBMCs. The CDR3 DNA reads as TGTGCCAGCAGTTTTGGTCCCGGGACAGATAACCGAGTTCGTGGCTCTGGAAACACCATATATTTT. It translates to CASSFGPGTDNRVRGSGNTIYF.